This T cell receptor beta chain comes out of a study of vaccination and CD4 T cells after COVID-19. Treatment in this sample: roughly ten-day PBMC culture with coronavirus spike peptide pools or control peptides (ViraFEST assay). Dates of PCR positivity, March to December 2020, preceded the US Alpha, Beta and Delta variants. Sequenced with the Oncomine TCR Beta short-read assay was DNA taken from cultured CD4+ T cells. TCRdb analysed the PCR reads with MiXCR anew, one entry per CDR3 protein. This table has over 10,000 distinct CDR3 sequences, roughly 47% appearing once. About this clonotype itself: Its antigen is still unknown.

The study's findings and limits: With convalescent patients, a median approximately 90% of reactive clones emerged solely after vaccination. There was no significant change from 21 to 38 median reactive clonotypes.

Germline CDR1 MNHEY, CDR2 SVGAGI. The CDR3 consists of 16 residues. The J segment lost 0 bases and the V segment lost 2 bases, leaving 4 bases of the junction unmatched. This receptor was identified in a human donor who had recovered from COVID-19. What was sequenced was CD4+ T cells from blood, cultured in vitro. This chain connects TRBV6-5 to TRBJ1-1, with 9 positions matching TRBD1. This CDR3 reads CASSYPDRGLNTEAFF. CDR3 nucleotide sequence: TGTGCCAGCAGTTACCCGGACAGGGGCCTGAACACTGAAGCTTTCTTT.